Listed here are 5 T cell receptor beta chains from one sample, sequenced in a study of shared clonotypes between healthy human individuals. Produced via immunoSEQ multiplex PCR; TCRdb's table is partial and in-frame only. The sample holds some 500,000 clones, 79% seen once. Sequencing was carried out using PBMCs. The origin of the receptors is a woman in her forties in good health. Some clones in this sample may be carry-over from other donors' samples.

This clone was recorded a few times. This chain's CDR3 is CASSSGAYNEQFF. Written as DNA, the CDR3 is TGTGCCAGCAGTTCAGGAGCCTACAATGAGCAGTTCTTC. The gene calls are TRBV7-8 and TRBJ2-1; D not resolved. Per the germline V gene, CDR1 is SGHVS and CDR2 is FQNEAQ. Trimming took 6 bases from V and 2 from J, leaving 8 bases between them. This CDR3 spans 13 amino acids.

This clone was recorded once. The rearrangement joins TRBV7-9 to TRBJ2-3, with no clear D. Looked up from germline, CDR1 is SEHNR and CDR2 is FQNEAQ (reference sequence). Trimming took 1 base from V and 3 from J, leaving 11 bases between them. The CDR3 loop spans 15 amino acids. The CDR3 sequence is CASSLDGRRTDTQYF. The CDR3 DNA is TGTGCCAGCAGCTTAGACGGCAGGAGAACAGATACGCAGTATTTT.

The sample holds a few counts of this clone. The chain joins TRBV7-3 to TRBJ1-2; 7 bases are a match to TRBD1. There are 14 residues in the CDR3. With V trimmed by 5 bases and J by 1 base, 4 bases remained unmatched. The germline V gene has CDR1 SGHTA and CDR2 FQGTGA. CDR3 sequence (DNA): TGTGCCAGCAGCCCGGGACAGAGTAACTATGGCTACACCTTC. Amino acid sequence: CASSPGQSNYGYTF.

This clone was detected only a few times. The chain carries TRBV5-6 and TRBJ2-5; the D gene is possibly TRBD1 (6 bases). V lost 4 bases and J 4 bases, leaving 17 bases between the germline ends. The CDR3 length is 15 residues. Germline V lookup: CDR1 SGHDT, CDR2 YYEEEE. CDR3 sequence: CASSPGQDPLETQYF. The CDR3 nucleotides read TGTGCCAGCAGCCCGGGACAAGACCCCCTAGAGACCCAGTACTTC.

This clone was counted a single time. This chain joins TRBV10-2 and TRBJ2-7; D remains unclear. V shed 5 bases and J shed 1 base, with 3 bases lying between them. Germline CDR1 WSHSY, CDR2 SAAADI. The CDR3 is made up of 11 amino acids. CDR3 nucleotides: TGCGCCAGCAGTATTTCCTACGAGCAGTACTTC. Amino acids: CASSISYEQYF.